A single T cell receptor (beta chain) is shown here with its context. Its antigen is not yet known. The input lacks base qualities; no much larger clone sits a single base away. The sample is drawn from a study of blood T cell repertoires in COVID-19 (dated by TCRdb to about 2020). About the study as a whole: Samples covering the acute and convalescent phases of COVID-19 were provided by collaborators in the United States, Italy and Spain. The prospective study material was composed of cDNA or gDNA derived from T cells, B-cell-depleted T cells, or PBMCs. The dataset comprised deeply sampled blood TCRbeta repertoires from subjects exposed to, actively infected with, or recovered from COVID-19. The repertoires were released in a freely available public database meant as a resource for research on the immune response to SARS-CoV-2. Samples were obtained from the ongoing ImmuneRACE study (first 160 participants) and from roughly 1,300 subjects provided by 6 global collaborators. The sample metadata nearly always contained a de-identified subject ID, COVID-19 status, age in years and sex. Where available, HLA class I and class II types were taken from metadata supplied by the sample provider and were not determined by assay-based typing. Results and caveats for the whole study, not just this receptor: The amount of clinical and demographic metadata varied by source and participant and was provided uncurated.

The CDR3, from cysteine to phenylalanine, totals 15 residues. Here the CDR3 DNA is all that survives: 45 bases in frame from base 1. V trim: 0 bases; J trim: 6 bases; unmatched bases: 6. CDR1 and CDR2 (SGHRS, YFSETQ) derive from the germline V gene. The collaborating institutions used their own protocols to collect whole blood in K2EDTA tubes. For TCRbeta analysis, collaborators shipped samples in one of three forms: frozen whole blood, isolated PBMCs, or DNA extracted from either of those sample types. TCRbeta CDR3 regions were amplified from genomic DNA using the immunoSEQ Assay, a bias-controlled multiplex PCR. On the authors' methods: Within the assay, amplification of reference gene primers was used to estimate how many nucleated cells each sample contained. To quantify the absolute abundance of each unique TCRbeta CDR3 rearrangement, sequence reads were collapsed and filtered. Productive Simpson clonality was computed per sample as the square root of Simpson's diversity index over productive rearrangements. The clones in this table, taken by TCRdb from immuneACCESS, are in-frame only. Not every clone is retained; where verified, under half of the shortfall comes from an unresolved V gene, and the cause of the rest is unknown. V and J calls and clone size are as listed in that table; D and trimming were resolved from the DNA. Present in this sample are fewer than 200,000 clones, around 74% of which were seen just once. The ten largest clones take up 2.5% to 3% of the sample.

The material sequenced was peripheral blood. The rearrangement combines TRBV5-1 with TRBJ1-1, and 9 junctional nucleotides match TRBD1. This sequence was found in a man between 65 and 85 years old with acute or convalescent COVID-19. In nucleotides, the sequence is TGCGCCAGCAGCTTGGGACAGGGGGGTTTGGCTGAAGCTTTCTTT. It is translated as CASSLGQGGLAEAFF. The full variable domain, with segments outside the CDR3 supplied by the reference TRBV5-1 and TRBJ1-1 proteins, appears as KAGVTQTPRYLIKTRGQQVTLSCSPISGHRSVSWYQQTPGQGLQFLFEYFSETQRNKGNFPGRFSGRQFSNSRSEMNVSTLELGDSALYLCASSLGQGGLAEAFFGQGTRLTVV.